This passage covers 20 T cell receptor beta chains from one sample sequenced in a study of control samples from healthy donors and cancer patients. Here immunoSEQ multiplex PCR was the method, and the copy in TCRdb shows in-frame clones only, minus some. In the table there are 100,000 to 150,000 clones, around 87% of which are singletons. The sequenced sample consisted of blood. The receptors come from a man aged 35-49 years in good health.

V gene TRBV21-1 combines with J gene TRBJ1-2. TRBV21-1 is noted as a pseudogene. This CDR3 contains 15 residues. CDR3 in amino acids: CASSKVAGSNYGYTF. DNA of the CDR3: TGTGCCAGCAGCAAAGTGGCGGGGTCTAACTATGGCTACACCTTC.

V and J are TRBV25-1 and TRBJ1-2; the match to TRBD1 covers 8 bases. The CDR3 totals 14 residues. Germline trimming cut 6 bases from V and 5 bases from J; bases unmatched to any gene: 8. Germline V gene lookup returns CDR1 MGHDK and CDR2 SYGVNS. The CDR3 coding sequence is TGTGCCAGCAGGAATTACAGGGGGGGTTATGGCTACACCTTC. This translates into CASRNYRGGYGYTF.

The chain employs TRBV7-2 and TRBJ2-7; TRBD2 aligns across 9 bases. The length of the CDR3 is 16 residues. Germline V gives CDR1 SGHTA, CDR2 FQGNSA. V lost 5 bases, J lost 0 bases, and 8 bases stayed unmatched. The CDR3 spells CASSRYSGGSSYEQYF. As DNA, the CDR3 is TGTGCCAGCAGCCGTTATAGCGGGGGTAGCTCCTACGAGCAGTACTTC.

The gene calls are TRBV7-9 and TRBJ1-2; 7 nucleotides line up with TRBD1. The CDR3 runs to 15 residues. Germline values: CDR1 SEHNR, CDR2 FQNEAQ (reference sequence). The junction had 10 bases not matched to a gene; V was cut back by 5 bases and J by 4 bases. CDR3 coding DNA: TGTGCCAGCAGCCCAACGGAGGGGGCGAGCTATGGCTACACCTTC. It is translated as CASSPTEGASYGYTF.

The chain uses TRBV6-2 or TRBV6-3 and TRBJ1-2; 7 nucleotides align to TRBD1. This CDR3 contains 15 residues. The V gene's germline CDR1 is MNHEY and CDR2 SVGEGT. J lost 3 bases, V lost 6 bases, and 10 bases had no gene match. CDR3 protein: CASSRYVGTDYGYTF. CDR3 bases: TGTGCCAGCAGCCGTTACGTTGGGACAGACTATGGCTACACCTTC.

The CDR3 is CASSEGQGAEKLFF. The CDR3 DNA follows: TGTGCCAGCAGTGAGGGACAGGGGGCTGAAAAACTGTTTTTT. The J gene is TRBJ1-4, the V gene TRBV6-4; 12 positions match TRBD1. V was clipped by 3 bases and J by 7 bases; unmatched bases: 0. CDR1 is MRHNA and CDR2 is SNTAGT in the germline V gene. The CDR3 runs 14 residues.

This rearrangement joins TRBV7-9 to TRBJ2-1; 7 nucleotides align to TRBD2. CDR1 and CDR2 from the germline V gene are SEHNR and FQNEAQ (reference sequence). CDR3 size: 12 residues. The junction had 3 bases not matched to a gene; V was cut back by 3 bases and J by 10 bases. The CDR3 here is CASSFLAEEQFF. The CDR3 DNA reads TGTGCCAGCAGCTTCCTAGCGGAGGAGCAGTTCTTC.

V and J are TRBV7-2 and TRBJ2-5, with 9 bases identical to TRBD2. Germline CDR1 SGHTA, CDR2 FQGNSA. With 2 bases clipped from V and 2 bases from J, the junction kept 3 bases outside the gene matches. The CDR3 covers 15 residues. This chain's CDR3 is CASSLQAGGQETQYF. CDR3 in DNA: TGTGCCAGCAGCTTACAGGCGGGGGGGCAAGAGACCCAGTACTTC.

CDR3 DNA: TGTGCCAGCAGCCCGGGACTAGCGGGGGGGCGGGCGAGTGAGACCCAGTACTTC. This encodes CASSPGLAGGRASETQYF. The V and J genes are TRBV7-2 and TRBJ2-5; 16 positions agree with TRBD2. Per the germline V gene, CDR1 is SGHTA and CDR2 is FQGNSA. The length of the CDR3 is 18 residues. With V trimmed by 5 bases and J by 5 bases, 11 bases remained unmatched.

In the case of this clone: At one boundary the junction diverges from the germline segment, which might be a read error. The V gene is TRBV5-8, the J gene TRBJ2-7, with a weak D call TRBD1 (6 bases). The CDR3 loop spans 10 amino acids. CDR1 and CDR2 from the germline V gene are SGHTS and YDEGEE. CDR3: CASSTLQGNF. In DNA, the CDR3 is TGTGCCAGCAGCACATTACAGGGCAACTTC.

CDR3 amino acids: CATSDRGMNTEAFF. CDR3 sequence (DNA): TGTGCCACCAGTGACCGGGGGATGAACACTGAAGCTTTCTTT. The chain recombines TRBV24-1 with TRBJ1-1; maybe TRBD1 (5 bases). The length of the CDR3 is 14 residues. Germline CDR1 reads KGHDR; CDR2 reads SFDVKD. Trimming pared 4 bases from V and 0 bases from J, leaving 8 bases between.

This clone was counted once. In DNA, the CDR3 is TGCGCCAGCAGCTTGGGGACCCTCGAAGGTCAGCCCCAGCATTTT. It yields the protein CASSLGTLEGQPQHF. The rearrangement links TRBV5-1 to TRBJ1-5; no firm D call. This CDR3 spans 15 amino acids. Trimming left V 0 bases short and J 6 bases short, with 13 bases between. The V gene's germline CDR1 is SGHRS and CDR2 YFSETQ.

This clone was seen just once. The chain combines TRBV12-3 or TRBV12-4 with TRBJ1-3; D is unresolved. The CDR3 has 11 amino acids. Deletions cut 6 bases from V and 7 bases from J, with 7 bases between. CDR3 protein: CASRQGNTIYF. CDR3 in DNA: TGTGCCAGCAGGCAAGGGAACACCATATATTTT.

V is TRBV11-1 and J is TRBJ1-1, with a tentative D call TRBD1 (6 bases). Germline lookup yields CDR1 SGHAT and CDR2 FQDESV (reference sequence). Trimming removed 3 bases at V and 5 bases at J, with 13 bases between. This CDR3 contains 14 residues. The CDR3 reads CASSLAGARTEAFF. The CDR3 nucleotides read TGTGCCAGCAGCTTGGCAGGGGCTCGGACTGAAGCTTTCTTT.

V gene TRBV10-2 combines with J gene TRBJ2-1, with 9 bases matching TRBD1. V shed 5 bases, J shed 8 bases, and the junction held 7 bases outside the gene matches. The CDR3 runs to 14 residues. Germline loops: CDR1 WSHSY, CDR2 SAAADI. Here the CDR3 reads CASSKLQGADEQFF. CDR3 nucleotide sequence: TGCGCCAGCAGTAAATTACAGGGGGCGGATGAGCAGTTCTTC.

The CDR3 nucleotides read TGCGCCAGCAGCCAAGTAGCGGGGGGCACTATATACAATGAGCAGTTCTTC. This gives the protein CASSQVAGGTIYNEQFF. The chain couples TRBV4-3 to TRBJ2-1; 10 nucleotides agree with TRBD2. CDR3 size: 17 residues. V lost 1 base, J lost 4 bases, and 7 bases stayed unmatched. Germline CDR1 reads LGHNA; CDR2 reads YSLEER.

The gene calls are TRBV6-5 and TRBJ1-5, with D possibly being TRBD1 (5 bases). The CDR3 extends over 16 amino acids. The germline V gene encodes CDR1 MNHEY and CDR2 SVGAGI. The ends were cut back, 0 bases at V and 0 bases at J, with 9 bases in the middle. The CDR3 here is CASSYSGGNSNQPQHF. Written as DNA, the CDR3 is TGTGCCAGCAGTTACTCTGGGGGTAATAGCAATCAGCCCCAGCATTTT.

This sequence joins TRBV23-1 and TRBJ1-1; D gene uncertain. TRBV23-1 is recorded as an ORF, its role being uncertain. This CDR3 spans 14 amino acids. V was trimmed by 5 bases and J by 6 bases, leaving 16 bases between them. The CDR3 DNA reads TGCGCCAGCAGTTGTCGGGGAAGGGAGCCTGAAGCTTTCTTT. Translating it yields CASSCRGREPEAFF.

The table lists this clone with a few counts. The gene calls are TRBV6-6 and TRBJ2-7; TRBD1 matches at 9 bases. Per the germline V gene, CDR1 is MNHNY and CDR2 is SVGAGI (reference sequence). This CDR3 is 13 amino acids long. The ends lost 6 bases at V and 5 bases at J; junction bases unmatched: 5. The CDR3 protein is CASRARTGDEQYF. The CDR3 DNA follows: TGTGCCAGCAGAGCGAGGACAGGGGACGAGCAGTACTTC.

This chain uses TRBV11-3 with TRBJ1-2; D call uncertain. CDR3 length: 15 residues. Per the germline V gene, CDR1 is SGHNT and CDR2 is YENEEA. V lost 3 bases and J 0 bases, leaving 11 bases between the germline ends. The CDR3 region is CASSFPDGPNYGYTF. As DNA, the CDR3 is TGTGCCAGCAGCTTTCCGGACGGACCTAACTATGGCTACACCTTC.